The clone carrying this T cell receptor beta chain occurred many times. The CDR3 runs 16 residues. Germline values: CDR1 SGHRS, CDR2 YFSETQ. The germline V and J ends were trimmed by 4 bases and 0 bases, with 17 bases remaining between them. Each CDR3 protein is one row after TCRdb ran MiXCR on the PCR reads. This table holds a few hundred thousand distinct CDR3 sequences, about 20% found once. The sample belongs to a study of molecular identifiers for immune sequencing clone quantification. This TCR came from a human donor in good health. Some libraries in this study had Jurkat cell RNA spiked in. The chain uses TRBV5-1 and TRBJ2-7; weak D call: TRBD1 (6 bases). Sample: naive CD8+ T cells from blood, with Jurkat cell RNA spiked in. Indicated subset: FACS-sorted CD8+CD4-CCR7+CD45RA+ naive T cells. CDR3: CASSAPGHTDSYEQYF. DNA of the CDR3: TGCGCCAGCAGCGCCCCGGGACACACCGACTCCTACGAGCAGTACTTC. The complete variable domain, with remaining parts taken from reference TRBV5-1 and TRBJ2-7, reads KAGVTQTPRYLIKTRGQQVTLSCSPISGHRSVSWYQQTPGQGLQFLFEYFSETQRNKGNFPGRFSGRQFSNSRSEMNVSTLELGDSALYLCASSAPGHTDSYEQYFGPGTRLTVT.